The rows below give T cell receptor beta chains drawn from one sample of a study of blood T cells in healthy people across ages. TCRdb re-called the 5' RACE reads with MiXCR, one entry per CDR3 protein. This table holds 1,100,000 or so distinct CDR3 sequences, 40% to 50% found once. The sequenced sample was blood. These receptor sequences come from a woman aged 55 to 70 in good health. Both conserved end residues are part of each CDR3. The D gene is left open where the match is weak. The listing skips clone size in some rows; elsewhere it reads once, few, many or a size class.

v_gene: TRBV6-1; abundance: few; d_gene: NA; j_gene: TRBJ2-4; CDR3nt: TGTGCCAGCAGTGACTACATTCAGTACTTC; CDR3aa: CASSDYIQYF
v_gene: TRBV4-3; abundance: NA; d_gene: NA; j_gene: TRBJ2-3; CDR3nt: TGCGCCAGCAGCCAAGACCCGGGGATTCCTAGCACAGATACGCAGTATTTT; CDR3aa: CASSQDPGIPSTDTQYF
v_gene: TRBV12-3/TRBV12-4; abundance: few; d_gene: TRBD2; j_gene: TRBJ2-1; CDR3nt: TGTGCCAGCAGTTTCGGACTAGCGGGCTCCTACAATGAGCAGTTCTTC; CDR3aa: CASSFGLAGSYNEQFF
v_gene: TRBV5-1; abundance: NA; d_gene: NA; j_gene: TRBJ1-1; CDR3nt: TGCGCCAGCAGCTCCGCCTTGGGACCGCCGAACACTGAAGCTTTCTTT; CDR3aa: CASSSALGPPNTEAFF
v_gene: TRBV10-3; abundance: few; d_gene: NA; j_gene: TRBJ2-5; CDR3nt: TGTGCCATCAGTGAGGCCTCCGGGGAGACCCAGTACTTC; CDR3aa: CAISEASGETQYF
v_gene: TRBV28; abundance: few; d_gene: NA; j_gene: TRBJ2-7; CDR3nt: TGTGCCAGCAGTACCCAGTGGGGCAGGTACGAGCAGTACTTC; CDR3aa: CASSTQWGRYEQYF
v_gene: TRBV5-1; abundance: NA; d_gene: NA; j_gene: TRBJ2-1; CDR3nt: TGCGCCAGCAGCTTGGGTAGGGAAGTAAATGAGCAGTTCTTC; CDR3aa: CASSLGREVNEQFF
v_gene: TRBV20-1; abundance: NA; d_gene: NA; j_gene: TRBJ2-7; CDR3nt: TGCAGTGCTAGGCGGGACAAGTACGAGCAGTACTTC; CDR3aa: CSARRDKYEQYF
v_gene: TRBV6-5; abundance: NA; d_gene: NA; j_gene: TRBJ1-6; CDR3nt: TGTGCCAGCAGTTACCAGACGGGAGCGGAACATCCACCCCTCCACTTT; CDR3aa: CASSYQTGAEHPPLHF
v_gene: TRBV2; abundance: few; d_gene: TRBD2; j_gene: TRBJ2-3; CDR3nt: TGTGCCAGCTCTAGCGGGAGGGCTGGGGATACGCAGTATTTT; CDR3aa: CASSSGRAGDTQYF
v_gene: TRBV9; abundance: NA; d_gene: TRBD1; j_gene: TRBJ1-1; CDR3nt: TGTGCCAGCAGCGTAGTAGGGACAGGGTGGACTGAAGCTTTCTTT; CDR3aa: CASSVVGTGWTEAFF
v_gene: TRBV11-2; abundance: NA; d_gene: NA; j_gene: TRBJ2-3; CDR3nt: TGTGCCAGCAGCCGTGATGTGGCGCAGTATTTT; CDR3aa: CASSRDVAQYF
v_gene: TRBV27; abundance: many; d_gene: NA; j_gene: TRBJ2-1; CDR3nt: TGTGCCAGCAGTTCCATTAATGAGCAGTTCTTC; CDR3aa: CASSSINEQFF
v_gene: TRBV15; abundance: NA; d_gene: NA; j_gene: TRBJ2-3; CDR3nt: TGTGCCACCAGCAGAGATTCGGGCGCAGATACGCAGTATTTT; CDR3aa: CATSRDSGADTQYF
v_gene: TRBV6-2/TRBV6-3; abundance: NA; d_gene: TRBD2; j_gene: TRBJ2-1; CDR3nt: TGTGCCAGCAGTTACCCACTAGCGGGAGCCAAATCGAAGCAGCAGTTCTTC; CDR3aa: CASSYPLAGAKSKQQFF
v_gene: TRBV24-1; abundance: NA; d_gene: TRBD2; j_gene: TRBJ2-3; CDR3nt: TGTGCCATCTCGACTAGCGGAGCGGATACGCAGTATTTT; CDR3aa: CAISTSGADTQYF
v_gene: TRBV29-1; abundance: NA; d_gene: NA; j_gene: TRBJ2-1; CDR3nt: TGCAGCGGACTTTGGGGACAAATTTTCGGTGAGCAGTTCTTC; CDR3aa: CSGLWGQIFGEQFF
v_gene: TRBV28; abundance: NA; d_gene: TRBD1; j_gene: TRBJ2-1; CDR3nt: TGTGCCAGCACCGAATCCGGGACAGGGGGCAATGAGCAGTTCTTC; CDR3aa: CASTESGTGGNEQFF
v_gene: TRBV6-2/TRBV6-3; abundance: once; d_gene: TRBD1; j_gene: TRBJ1-2; CDR3nt: TGTGCCAGCAGGGATCCCGCGGGACAGCGCTATGGCTACACCTTC; CDR3aa: CASRDPAGQRYGYTF
v_gene: TRBV27; abundance: NA; d_gene: NA; j_gene: TRBJ1-5; CDR3nt: TGTGCCACCGGCGCAGGCAATCAGCCCCAGCATTTT; CDR3aa: CATGAGNQPQHF
v_gene: TRBV7-7; abundance: NA; d_gene: TRBD1; j_gene: TRBJ2-5; CDR3nt: TGTGCCAGCAGCTATGCTCTACAGGGGTGGGAGACCCAGTACTTC; CDR3aa: CASSYALQGWETQYF
v_gene: TRBV11-2; abundance: NA; d_gene: TRBD2; j_gene: TRBJ2-5; CDR3nt: TGTGCCAGCAGCTTATCGGGGGGGGTGGACAGTAAAGAGACCCAGTACTTC; CDR3aa: CASSLSGGVDSKETQYF
v_gene: TRBV6-5; abundance: NA; d_gene: TRBD1; j_gene: TRBJ1-5; CDR3nt: TGTGCCAGCAACAGACAGGGTAGCCTTTATCAGCCCCAGCATTTT; CDR3aa: CASNRQGSLYQPQHF
v_gene: TRBV27; abundance: NA; d_gene: TRBD1; j_gene: TRBJ1-2; CDR3nt: TGTGCCAGCAGTTTAAGCCTCCCGACAGGGGGGACCTATGGCTACACCTTC; CDR3aa: CASSLSLPTGGTYGYTF
v_gene: TRBV2; abundance: NA; d_gene: NA; j_gene: TRBJ2-3; CDR3nt: TGTGCCAGCAGCAACCGACTAGATTCGTTGGATACGCAGTATTTT; CDR3aa: CASSNRLDSLDTQYF
v_gene: TRBV3-1; abundance: few; d_gene: NA; j_gene: TRBJ2-7; CDR3nt: TGTGCCAGCAGCCAAGGCGGGCGGGGATCCTACGAGCAGTACTTC; CDR3aa: CASSQGGRGSYEQYF
v_gene: TRBV20-1; abundance: few; d_gene: TRBD1; j_gene: TRBJ1-2; CDR3nt: TGCAGTGCTACCGGGACAGGTGATAACGGGGGCTACACCTTC; CDR3aa: CSATGTGDNGGYTF
v_gene: TRBV20-1; abundance: many; d_gene: NA; j_gene: TRBJ2-5; CDR3nt: TGCAGTGTGTCCGGGAGTACGGAGACCCAGTACTTC; CDR3aa: CSVSGSTETQYF
v_gene: TRBV20-1; abundance: NA; d_gene: TRBD1; j_gene: TRBJ2-7; CDR3nt: TGCAGCCTCCGGGACAGCCAGGTCGGGGAGCAGTACTTC; CDR3aa: CSLRDSQVGEQYF
v_gene: TRBV20-1; abundance: NA; d_gene: NA; j_gene: TRBJ1-5; CDR3nt: TGCAGTGCTAGAGATCTCGACCCGGTCGACGCCGATAACAGCAATCAGCCCCAGCATTTT; CDR3aa: CSARDLDPVDADNSNQPQHF
v_gene: TRBV3-1; abundance: NA; d_gene: TRBD2; j_gene: TRBJ2-7; CDR3nt: TGTGCCAGCAGCCAGACGATAGCGGGAGGGGGCGAGCAGTACTTC; CDR3aa: CASSQTIAGGGEQYF
v_gene: TRBV7-8; abundance: NA; d_gene: NA; j_gene: TRBJ2-7; CDR3nt: TGTGCCAGCAGCTACCGACCTGGGAGTTACAACGAGCAGTACTTC; CDR3aa: CASSYRPGSYNEQYF
v_gene: TRBV5-8; abundance: NA; d_gene: TRBD2; j_gene: TRBJ2-1; CDR3nt: TGTGCCAGCAGCGCGTCAACTAGCGGACTCACCTACAATGAGCAGTTCTTC; CDR3aa: CASSASTSGLTYNEQFF
v_gene: TRBV5-1; abundance: few; d_gene: TRBD2; j_gene: TRBJ2-3; CDR3nt: TGCGCCAGCAGCTTGGGGAGCGGGAGTGGCACAGATACGCAGTATTTT; CDR3aa: CASSLGSGSGTDTQYF
v_gene: TRBV20-1; abundance: NA; d_gene: NA; j_gene: TRBJ1-2; CDR3nt: TGCAGTGCGAGAGGGAGTCCAGGCTCTGGCTACACCTTC; CDR3aa: CSARGSPGSGYTF
v_gene: TRBV18; abundance: NA; d_gene: TRBD1; j_gene: TRBJ1-5; CDR3nt: TGTGCCAGCTCATCCACCCGGACAGGGAGGGATAAGGGCAATCAGCCCCAGCATTTT; CDR3aa: CASSSTRTGRDKGNQPQHF
v_gene: TRBV29-1; abundance: few; d_gene: TRBD2; j_gene: TRBJ2-7; CDR3nt: TGCAGCGTTGAAAAGGGGGCGGGAGGGCCCTACGAGCAGTACTTC; CDR3aa: CSVEKGAGGPYEQYF
v_gene: TRBV7-9; abundance: many; d_gene: TRBD2; j_gene: TRBJ2-5; CDR3nt: TGTGCCAGCAGCACGCGGACTAGCGGGGCGGTATCGGGAGAGACCCAGTACTTC; CDR3aa: CASSTRTSGAVSGETQYF
v_gene: TRBV27; abundance: NA; d_gene: NA; j_gene: TRBJ2-2; CDR3nt: TGTGCCAGCAGTTCGAACAGGGCGGTCGGGGAGCTGTTTTTT; CDR3aa: CASSSNRAVGELFF
v_gene: TRBV29-1; abundance: many; d_gene: NA; j_gene: TRBJ2-7; CDR3nt: TGCAGCGTCGCGGGAAAACTCGACAGCACCACCTACGAGCAGTACTTC; CDR3aa: CSVAGKLDSTTYEQYF
v_gene: TRBV7-2; abundance: few; d_gene: NA; j_gene: TRBJ2-1; CDR3nt: TGTGCCAGCAGCTCCAGGCGAGCGGAGAGCTCCTACAATGAGCAGTTCTTC; CDR3aa: CASSSRRAESSYNEQFF
v_gene: TRBV7-8; abundance: NA; d_gene: NA; j_gene: TRBJ2-1; CDR3nt: TGTGCCAGCAGCTTAGCTTTGCCGGGGGCGCGGGTAAATGAGCAGTTCTTC; CDR3aa: CASSLALPGARVNEQFF
v_gene: TRBV7-8; abundance: NA; d_gene: TRBD2; j_gene: TRBJ2-4; CDR3nt: TGTGCCAGCAGCTCGACCGGGACTACCGCCAAAAACATTCAGTACTTC; CDR3aa: CASSSTGTTAKNIQYF
v_gene: TRBV15; abundance: once; d_gene: TRBD2; j_gene: TRBJ2-5; CDR3nt: TGTGCCACCAGCAGAGTCGGGACTAGCGGGAGGAATGAGCAGTACTTC; CDR3aa: CATSRVGTSGRNEQYF
v_gene: TRBV24-1; abundance: NA; d_gene: TRBD1; j_gene: TRBJ1-2; CDR3nt: TGTGCCACCAGTGATCGCAGGGGGGATGGCTACACCTTC; CDR3aa: CATSDRRGDGYTF
v_gene: TRBV20-1; abundance: NA; d_gene: NA; j_gene: TRBJ1-4; CDR3nt: TGCAGTGCTGTAGTGACTGAAAAACTGTTTTTT; CDR3aa: CSAVVTEKLFF
v_gene: TRBV6-4; abundance: NA; d_gene: NA; j_gene: TRBJ2-3; CDR3nt: TGTGCCAGCAGCCCCCTATGGGGGGAGTCGGCAGATACGCAGTATTTT; CDR3aa: CASSPLWGESADTQYF
v_gene: TRBV18; abundance: NA; d_gene: NA; j_gene: TRBJ2-7; CDR3nt: TGTGCCAGCTCACCACCCGGACAGACCTACGAGCAGTACTTC; CDR3aa: CASSPPGQTYEQYF
v_gene: TRBV2; abundance: NA; d_gene: NA; j_gene: TRBJ2-1; CDR3nt: TGTGCCAGCAGCGTGTGGAACGAGCAGTTCTTC; CDR3aa: CASSVWNEQFF
v_gene: TRBV12-3/TRBV12-4; abundance: NA; d_gene: TRBD2; j_gene: TRBJ2-5; CDR3nt: TGTGCCAGCAGTTTGGGAGGGGCCAATGAGACCCAGTACTTC; CDR3aa: CASSLGGANETQYF
v_gene: TRBV5-1; abundance: few; d_gene: NA; j_gene: TRBJ2-7; CDR3nt: TGCGCCAGCAGCTTCCTAGGGGGCTCCTACGAGCAGTACTTC; CDR3aa: CASSFLGGSYEQYF
v_gene: TRBV20-1; abundance: NA; d_gene: NA; j_gene: TRBJ1-2; CDR3nt: TGCAGTGCTAGAGAGGGGACCACCTATGGCTACACCTTC; CDR3aa: CSAREGTTYGYTF
v_gene: TRBV7-9; abundance: NA; d_gene: TRBD2; j_gene: TRBJ2-3; CDR3nt: TGTGCCAGCAGCTCATCCGGGACTAGCGGGAGGCGCGATACGCAGTATTTT; CDR3aa: CASSSSGTSGRRDTQYF
v_gene: TRBV2; abundance: few; d_gene: TRBD1; j_gene: TRBJ2-1; CDR3nt: TGTGCCAGCAGTGGGCCAGGGGGTGAGCAGTTCTTC; CDR3aa: CASSGPGGEQFF